This entry lists 27 T cell receptor beta chains sequenced from one sample in a study of blood T cells in healthy people across ages. Primed by a sample-barcoded 5' primer and a J-beta primer mix, a second PCR proceeded for roughly 6 to 12 cycles. TCRdb called the 5' RACE reads again in MiXCR, with one record for every CDR3 protein. The data show 1.5 million to 1.8 million distinct CDR3 sequences, 40% to 45% seen once. Input material: blood. These receptors were taken from a woman between 18 and 29 years old in good health.

The chain has TRBV7-9 and TRBJ2-1, with TRBD2 matching over 8 bases. Germline V CDR1 and CDR2: SEHNR, FQNEAQ (reference sequence). J gave up 4 bases and V 5 bases, and 10 bases lay outside the gene matches. This CDR3 has 16 residues. The CDR3 loop reads CASSQSLAGSYNEQFF. The CDR3 nucleotides are TGTGCCAGCAGCCAATCCTTAGCGGGGTCTTACAATGAGCAGTTCTTC.

The table lists this clonotype with a few counts. The rearrangement uses TRBV27 and TRBJ2-1; TRBD1 might be the D (5 bases). This CDR3 spans 14 amino acids. The V gene lost 2 bases and the J gene lost 6 bases, with 11 bases spanning the gap. Germline CDR1 reads MNHEY; CDR2 reads SMNVEV (reference sequence). CDR3 coding DNA: TGTGCCAGCAGTTTAGGGGCTAGTCCCAATGAGCAGTTCTTC. It yields the protein CASSLGASPNEQFF.

This clonotype was picked up a small number of times. The chain is built from TRBV11-2 and TRBJ2-4, with 14 nucleotides matching TRBD2. The DNA end is a closer match to TRBJ2-7, so the J assignment may be wrong. Germline V gene sequence: CDR1 SGHAT, CDR2 FQNNGV. This CDR3 contains 18 residues. For the CDR3, the DNA is TGTGCCAGCAGCTTCAGACTAGCGGGAGGGCAGATAAACTACGAGCAGTACTTC. It encodes CASSFRLAGGQINYEQYF.

This clonotype was seen a few times. The chain couples TRBV7-2 to TRBJ2-1, with 10 bases lining up with TRBD2. Germline V gene sequence: CDR1 SGHTA, CDR2 FQGNSA. With V trimmed by 4 bases and J by 9 bases, 6 bases remained unmatched. The CDR3 is made up of 14 amino acids. CDR3 in amino acids: CASSSSGTSVEQFF. The CDR3 bases are TGTGCCAGCAGCTCCTCCGGGACTAGCGTTGAGCAGTTCTTC.

V usage is TRBV6-6 and J usage is TRBJ1-1; the D is unclear. Germline CDR1 is MNHNY and CDR2 is SVGAGI (reference sequence). The CDR3 is 12 residues long. Trimming removed 4 bases at V and 4 bases at J, with 7 bases between. CDR3 bases: TGTGCCAGCAGTTCTGCGGGCACTGAAGCTTTCTTT. As protein: CASSSAGTEAFF.

This clonotype was observed at least ten times. J is TRBJ2-1 and V is TRBV29-1, with a tentative D call TRBD2 (6 bases). CDR1 and CDR2 (germline): SQVTM, ANQGSEA. The CDR3 contains 12 residues. Trimming removed 7 bases at V and 5 bases at J, with 12 bases between. This CDR3 reads CSGRVRDNEQFF. CDR3 DNA sequence: TGCAGCGGGAGGGTTAGGGACAATGAGCAGTTCTTC.

V and J are TRBV12-3 or TRBV12-4 and TRBJ2-7; D is possibly TRBD2 (5 bases). Trimming cost V 3 bases and J 3 bases, with 12 bases left between them. This CDR3 is built from 14 residues. The CDR3 DNA sequence: TGTGCCAGCAGTTTGAGGGCCATTAACTACGAGCAGTACTTC. Translation gives CASSLRAINYEQYF.

The rearrangement joins TRBV12-3 or TRBV12-4 to TRBJ2-1; 7 nucleotides match TRBD2. The better agreement between TRBJ2-7 and the DNA end casts doubt on the J call. This CDR3 has 15 amino acids. CDR3 sequence (DNA): TGTGCCAGCCTAAAGCGGGATGGAACCTACAATGAGCAGTACTTC. Translation gives CASLKRDGTYNEQYF.

A few counts support this clonotype. The J gene is TRBJ2-6, the V gene TRBV4-2; TRBD2 matches at 11 bases. The trim removed 0 bases at V and 9 bases at J, leaving 4 bases unmatched. Germline CDR1 LGHNA, CDR2 YNFKEQ. The CDR3 has 16 amino acids. The CDR3 coding sequence is TGTGCCAGCAGCCAAGAGCCAGGGACTAGCGGCAACGTCCTGACTTTC. Its translation is CASSQEPGTSGNVLTF.

The chain combines TRBV7-2 with TRBJ2-5; 10 bases line up with TRBD2. Germline V gene sequence: CDR1 SGHTA, CDR2 FQGNSA. The CDR3 totals 15 residues. V lost 2 bases to trimming and J lost 11 bases; unmatched junction nucleotides: 11. The CDR3 loop reads CASSLSLAGVDEQYF. CDR3 DNA sequence: TGTGCCAGCAGCTTATCCCTAGCGGGAGTAGATGAGCAGTACTTC.

V gene TRBV4-3 combines with J gene TRBJ2-7; D not resolved. The CDR3 totals 15 residues. CDR1 and CDR2 from the germline V gene are LGHNA and YSLEER. V lost 1 base and J lost 2, with 12 bases in between. Here the CDR3 DNA reads TGCGCCAGCAGCCAAGGCCAGGCAGAGGCCTACGAGCAGTACTTC. It specifies CASSQGQAEAYEQYF.

The chain has TRBV20-1 and TRBJ1-1; TRBD1 matches 7 bases. There are 13 residues in the CDR3. Germline values: CDR1 DFQATT, CDR2 SNEGSKA (reference sequence). V dropped 1 base and J dropped 8; count of bases not matched to a gene: 7. DNA for the CDR3: TGCAGTGCTAGAGCCACAGGGGCGTCCGAAGCTTTCTTT. Translating gives CSARATGASEAFF.

The V call is TRBV5-1, the J call TRBJ2-4, with D possibly TRBD2 on 6 matching bases. V was trimmed by 2 bases and J by 13 bases, leaving 16 bases between them. The germline gives CDR1 SGHRS, CDR2 YFSETQ. This CDR3 has 13 amino acids. The CDR3 DNA is TGCGCCAGCAGCTTACCATCGGGAGCAGAGCAGTACTTC. Protein: CASSLPSGAEQYF.

DNA of the CDR3: TGTGCCAGCAGCTTCGGGCGGGGGGCTAGTGCTACGCAGTATTTT. It translates to CASSFGRGASATQYF. This sequence joins TRBV7-2 and TRBJ2-3; 8 nucleotides line up with TRBD2. The V segment lost 3 bases and the J segment 8 bases; nucleotides outside the gene matches: 10. The germline gives CDR1 SGHTA, CDR2 FQGNSA. The CDR3 is 15 amino acids.

The J gene is TRBJ2-7, the V gene TRBV12-3 or TRBV12-4; D may be TRBD2 (5 bases). Trimming took off 5 bases at V and 7 bases at J, with 18 bases between the two ends. The CDR3 length is 14 residues. The CDR3 is CASSVYEGLGEQYF. The DNA of the CDR3 is TGTGCCAGCAGTGTGTACGAGGGTTTGGGTGAGCAGTACTTC.

This clonotype turned up a few times. CDR3 protein: CASNPRTPKETQYF. In DNA form, the CDR3 reads TGTGCCAGCAATCCTCGGACTCCAAAAGAGACCCAGTACTTC. V gene TRBV6-2 or TRBV6-3 combines with J gene TRBJ2-5, with D possibly being TRBD2 (5 bases). Germline CDR1 and CDR2: MNHEY and SVGEGT. The V gene lost 7 bases and the J gene lost 3 bases, with 15 bases spanning the gap. CDR3 size: 14 residues.

This clonotype was seen a few times. The gene calls are TRBV5-1 and TRBJ2-3, with 9 bases fitting TRBD2. Germline CDR1 is SGHRS and CDR2 is YFSETQ. The CDR3 extends over 15 amino acids. The ends lost 3 bases at V and 6 bases at J; junction bases unmatched: 8. The chain's CDR3 is CASSWPSGGMDTQYF. The CDR3, as DNA: TGCGCCAGCAGCTGGCCAAGCGGGGGGATGGATACGCAGTATTTT.

The chain couples TRBV7-3 to TRBJ2-3, with D hard to call. V was trimmed by 0 bases and J by 7 bases, leaving 8 bases between them. The CDR3 extends over 13 amino acids. The germline CDR1 and CDR2 sequences are SGHTA and FQGTGA. CDR3 bases: TGTGCCAGCAGCTTAACTGGGTTGAATACGCAGTATTTT. Translated: CASSLTGLNTQYF.

This clonotype was seen just once. V is TRBV9 and J is TRBJ2-7; the D is unclear. The germline V gene has CDR1 SGDLS and CDR2 YYNGEE. The germline V and J ends were trimmed by 4 bases and 7 bases, with 15 bases remaining between them. The CDR3 covers 13 residues. The DNA of the CDR3 is TGTGCCAGCAGCACATACAGCCCCAATGAGCAGTACTTC. Translation gives CASSTYSPNEQYF.

This chain joins TRBV4-2 and TRBJ1-2; weak D call: TRBD1 (6 bases). With 2 bases removed from V and 7 bases from J, the gap between germline ends came to 17 bases. The germline V gene has CDR1 LGHNA and CDR2 YNFKEQ. The CDR3 covers 15 residues. Here the CDR3 reads CASSQSRPGDAGYTF. The CDR3 DNA follows: TGTGCCAGCAGCCAATCCCGGCCAGGGGATGCTGGCTACACCTTC.

The chain has TRBV12-3 or TRBV12-4 and TRBJ1-2; no reliable D call. Trimming shortened V by 7 bases and J by 8 bases, and 14 bases separated the two germline ends. This CDR3 spans 12 amino acids. The DNA of the CDR3 is TGTGCCAGCACCCCAGCCGTAGGAGGCTACACCTTC. This translates into CASTPAVGGYTF.

The chain carries TRBV2 and TRBJ2-1; D call uncertain. Germline V gene data show CDR1 as SNHLY and CDR2 as FYNNEI. This CDR3 has 13 amino acids. V was cut by 2 bases and J by 9 bases, with 11 bases left in between. The CDR3 spells CASSERSPPEQFF. CDR3 DNA: TGTGCCAGCAGTGAACGGTCACCGCCTGAGCAGTTCTTC.

The rearrangement links TRBV7-2 to TRBJ2-7; D unclear. Germline V gene sequence: CDR1 SGHTA, CDR2 FQGNSA. V lost 2 bases and J 0 bases, leaving 8 bases between the germline ends. The CDR3 is made up of 14 amino acids. Here the CDR3 reads CASSLYTDSYEQYF. The CDR3 coding sequence is TGTGCCAGCAGCTTATATACGGACTCCTACGAGCAGTACTTC.

The chain uses TRBV6-1 and TRBJ2-1; the D is unclear. Trimming took off 11 bases at V and 0 bases at J, with 11 bases between the two ends. CDR3 length equals 13 residues. Germline V gene lookup returns CDR1 MNHNS and CDR2 SASEGT. As DNA, the CDR3 is TGTGCCTGCCGACTGAGCTCCTACAATGAGCAGTTCTTC. It specifies CACRLSSYNEQFF.

This clonotype has only a few counts. V and J are TRBV10-3 and TRBJ2-3, with D possibly TRBD1 on 5 matching bases. The CDR3 is made up of 12 amino acids. Germline CDR1 ENHRY, CDR2 SYGVKD. The V and J ends lost 7 bases and 4 bases respectively, with 9 bases between them. The CDR3 bases are TGTGCCATCAACCAGGGATCAGATACGCAGTATTTT. Its translation is CAINQGSDTQYF.

V gene TRBV6-5 combines with J gene TRBJ2-1; 8 bases map to TRBD1. V shed 4 bases, J shed 5 bases, and the junction held 7 bases outside the gene matches. This CDR3 contains 15 residues. In germline, CDR1 is MNHEY, CDR2 SVGAGI. CDR3 amino acids: CASSFKWTGHNEQFF. The CDR3 DNA follows: TGTGCCAGCAGTTTCAAATGGACAGGGCACAATGAGCAGTTCTTC.

This clonotype has just one count. V and J are TRBV5-1 and TRBJ2-2; D may correspond to TRBD1 or TRBD2 (5 bases each). The germline gives CDR1 SGHRS, CDR2 YFSETQ. The CDR3 runs to 14 residues. Trimming left V 7 bases short and J 5 bases short, with 15 bases between. Written as DNA, the CDR3 is TGCGCCAGCGCAAGAGGGGTAGATACCGGGGAGCTGTTTTTT. As protein: CASARGVDTGELFF.